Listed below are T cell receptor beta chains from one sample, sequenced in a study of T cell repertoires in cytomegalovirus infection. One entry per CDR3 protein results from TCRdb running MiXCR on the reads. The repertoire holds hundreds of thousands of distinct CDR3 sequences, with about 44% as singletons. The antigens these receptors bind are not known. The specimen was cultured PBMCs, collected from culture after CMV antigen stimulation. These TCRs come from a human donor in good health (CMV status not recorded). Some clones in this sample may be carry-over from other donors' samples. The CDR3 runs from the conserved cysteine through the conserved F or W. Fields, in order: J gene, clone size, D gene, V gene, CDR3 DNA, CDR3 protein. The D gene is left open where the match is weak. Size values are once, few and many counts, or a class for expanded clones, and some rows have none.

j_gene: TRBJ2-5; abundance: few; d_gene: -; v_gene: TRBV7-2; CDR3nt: TGTGCCAGCAGCCTGCTGGGCCTTGTGACCCAGTACTTC; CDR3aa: CASSLLGLVTQYF
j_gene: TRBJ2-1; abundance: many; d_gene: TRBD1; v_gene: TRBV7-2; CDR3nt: TGTGCCAGCAGCTTAAGGGGACAGGGAAACAATGAGCAGTTCTTC; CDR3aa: CASSLRGQGNNEQFF
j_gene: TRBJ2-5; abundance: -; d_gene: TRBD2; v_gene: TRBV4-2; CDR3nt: TGTGCCAGCAGCCTCCGACTAGCGGGGGGAGCACAAGAGACCCAGTACTTC; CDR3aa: CASSLRLAGGAQETQYF
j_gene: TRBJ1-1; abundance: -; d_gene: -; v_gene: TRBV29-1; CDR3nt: TGCAGCGTTGAAAGAGGACAACTGAACACTGAAGCTTTCTTT; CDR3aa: CSVERGQLNTEAFF
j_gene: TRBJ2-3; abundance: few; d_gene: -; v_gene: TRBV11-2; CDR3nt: TGTGCCAGCAGCTTAGTTGTAACAGGGTGGGGGAATACGCAGTATTTT; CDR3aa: CASSLVVTGWGNTQYF
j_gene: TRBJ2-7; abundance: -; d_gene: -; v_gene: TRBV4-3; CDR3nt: TGCGCCAGCAGCCCAGGAACAGGGACGGGAGGCAACGAGCAGTACTTC; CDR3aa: CASSPGTGTGGNEQYF
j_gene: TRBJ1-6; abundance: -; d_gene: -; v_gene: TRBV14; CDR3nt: TGTGCCAGCAGCCAAGGCAGGGAGTATTCACCCCTCCACTTT; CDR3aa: CASSQGREYSPLHF
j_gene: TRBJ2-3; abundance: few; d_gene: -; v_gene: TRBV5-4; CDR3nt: TGTGCCAGCAGCCACGGAGGGTCCAGGGAAGATACGCAGTATTTT; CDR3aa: CASSHGGSREDTQYF
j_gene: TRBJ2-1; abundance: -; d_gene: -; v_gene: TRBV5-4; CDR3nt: TGTGCCAGCAGCTTGGCTTTGGGCCTGGAGGGGAATGAGCAGTTCTTC; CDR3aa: CASSLALGLEGNEQFF
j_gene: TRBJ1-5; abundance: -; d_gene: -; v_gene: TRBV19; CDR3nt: TGTGCCAGTACCGCAGGGAATCAGCCCCAGCATTTT; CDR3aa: CASTAGNQPQHF
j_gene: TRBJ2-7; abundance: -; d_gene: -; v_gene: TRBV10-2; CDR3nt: TGCGCCAGCAATATTAATAGGGCGAGCAGCTCCTACGAGCAGTACTTC; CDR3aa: CASNINRASSSYEQYF
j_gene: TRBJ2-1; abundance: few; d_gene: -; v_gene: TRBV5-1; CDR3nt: TGCGCCAGCAGCTCGCGACAGGCTCGGGGCAATGAGCAGTTCTTC; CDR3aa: CASSSRQARGNEQFF
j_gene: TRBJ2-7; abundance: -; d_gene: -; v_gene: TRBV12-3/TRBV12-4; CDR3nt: TGTGCCAGCAGTCGGTTTGGGACGGTAAGCTCCTACGAGCAGTACTTC; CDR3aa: CASSRFGTVSSYEQYF
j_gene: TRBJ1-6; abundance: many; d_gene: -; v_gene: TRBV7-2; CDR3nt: TGTGCCAGCAGCTCCCCCGCAGGGCGGGATAATTCACCCCTCCACTTT; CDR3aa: CASSSPAGRDNSPLHF
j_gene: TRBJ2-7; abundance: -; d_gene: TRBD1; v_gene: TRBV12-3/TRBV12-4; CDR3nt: TGTGCCAGCAGCTCTACCGTGGGGACAGGGGATAGCGAGCAGTACTTC; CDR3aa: CASSSTVGTGDSEQYF
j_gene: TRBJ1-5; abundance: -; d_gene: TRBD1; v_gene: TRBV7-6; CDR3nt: TGTGCCAGCAGCATAGCGGACAGGAGAGTAGGCAATCAGCCCCAGCATTTT; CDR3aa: CASSIADRRVGNQPQHF
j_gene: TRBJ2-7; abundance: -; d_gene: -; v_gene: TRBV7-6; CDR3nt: TGTGCCAGCAGCTCGCTTCCCGGGACGGACTACGAGCAGTACTTC; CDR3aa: CASSSLPGTDYEQYF
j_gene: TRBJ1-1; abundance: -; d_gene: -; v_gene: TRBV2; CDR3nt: TGTGCCAGCAGTGAACTTGCGACCGGGGCCACTGAAGCTTTCTTT; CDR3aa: CASSELATGATEAFF
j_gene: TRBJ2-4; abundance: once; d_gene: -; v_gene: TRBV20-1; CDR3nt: TGCAGTGCCCCCCCGCCCTATCTTGTAGGCATTCAGTACTTC; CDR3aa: CSAPPPYLVGIQYF
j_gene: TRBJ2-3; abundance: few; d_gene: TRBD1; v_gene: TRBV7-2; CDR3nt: TGTGCCAGCAGTCAACTCGTAGGACAGGGAAGCACAGATACGCAGTATTTT; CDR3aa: CASSQLVGQGSTDTQYF
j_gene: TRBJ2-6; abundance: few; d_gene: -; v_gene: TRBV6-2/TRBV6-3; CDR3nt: TGTGCCAGCAACCACCTCAGGGGAGCAGGGGCCAACGTCCTGACTTTC; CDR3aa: CASNHLRGAGANVLTF
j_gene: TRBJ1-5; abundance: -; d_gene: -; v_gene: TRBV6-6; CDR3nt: TGTGCCGCCAGAGAGGGATACGGGCACAATCAGCCCCAGCATTTT; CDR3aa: CAAREGYGHNQPQHF
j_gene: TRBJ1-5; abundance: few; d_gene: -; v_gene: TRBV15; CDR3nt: TGTGCCACCAGCAGGACATCCTTTACCGATCAGCCCCAGCATTTT; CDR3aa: CATSRTSFTDQPQHF
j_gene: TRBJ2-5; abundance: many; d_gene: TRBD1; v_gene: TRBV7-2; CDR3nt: TGTGCCAGCAGCCGGACAGGGGGGACCCAGTACTTC; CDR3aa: CASSRTGGTQYF
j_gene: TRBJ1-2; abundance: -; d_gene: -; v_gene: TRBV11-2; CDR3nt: TGTGCCAGCAGCACCTGGACAGTAAAGTATGGCTACACCTTC; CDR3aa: CASSTWTVKYGYTF
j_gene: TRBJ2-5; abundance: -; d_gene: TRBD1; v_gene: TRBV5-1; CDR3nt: TGCGCCAGCAGCTTGGGGACAGGGAGAGGGGAGACCCAGTACTTC; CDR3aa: CASSLGTGRGETQYF
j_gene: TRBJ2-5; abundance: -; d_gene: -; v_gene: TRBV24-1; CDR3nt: TGTGCCACCAGTGATCTCCAGGGTGGGGCAGAGACCCAGTACTTC; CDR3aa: CATSDLQGGAETQYF
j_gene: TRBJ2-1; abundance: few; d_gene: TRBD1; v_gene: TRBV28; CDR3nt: TGTGCCAGCAAGACAGGGGGTTTCTACAATGAGCAGTTCTTC; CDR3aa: CASKTGGFYNEQFF
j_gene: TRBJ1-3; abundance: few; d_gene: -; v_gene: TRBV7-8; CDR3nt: TGTGCCAGCAGCCTATGGGACGGAGGACCTGGAAACACCATATATTTT; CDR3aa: CASSLWDGGPGNTIYF
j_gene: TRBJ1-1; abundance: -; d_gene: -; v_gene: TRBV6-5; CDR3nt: TGTGCCAGCAGTTACAACGTTAACACTGAAGCTTTCTTT; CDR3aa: CASSYNVNTEAFF
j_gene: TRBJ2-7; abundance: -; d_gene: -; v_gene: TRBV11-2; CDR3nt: TGTGCCAGCAGCCGAGAAACCCCGGCCTACGAGCAGTACTTC; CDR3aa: CASSRETPAYEQYF
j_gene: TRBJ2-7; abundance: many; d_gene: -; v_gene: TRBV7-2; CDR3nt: TGTGCCAGCAGCTTAGAGCCCCAGGGCGAGCAGTACTTC; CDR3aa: CASSLEPQGEQYF
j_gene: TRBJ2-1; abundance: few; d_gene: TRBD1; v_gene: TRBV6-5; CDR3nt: TGTGCCAGCGGACCACAGGGGGCGAGTTATGAGCAGTTCTTC; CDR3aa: CASGPQGASYEQFF
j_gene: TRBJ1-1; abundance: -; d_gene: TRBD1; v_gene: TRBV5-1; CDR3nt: TGCGCCAGCGGGACTCAGGGGGCCGGCACTGAAGCTTTCTTT; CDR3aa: CASGTQGAGTEAFF
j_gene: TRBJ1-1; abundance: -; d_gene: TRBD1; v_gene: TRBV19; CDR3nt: TGTGCCAGTAGTATTAATGCAGGGGGCTACACTGAAGCTTTCTTT; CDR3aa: CASSINAGGYTEAFF
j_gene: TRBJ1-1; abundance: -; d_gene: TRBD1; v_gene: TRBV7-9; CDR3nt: TGTGCCAGCAGCTTGACAGGGTGGGGGGCACACACTGAAGCTTTCTTT; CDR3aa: CASSLTGWGAHTEAFF
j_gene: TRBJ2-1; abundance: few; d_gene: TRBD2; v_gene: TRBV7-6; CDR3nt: TGTGCCAGCAGTAGCGGGTTGACACCCCCTACCTACAATAATGAGCAGTTCTTC; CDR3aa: CASSSGLTPPTYNNEQFF
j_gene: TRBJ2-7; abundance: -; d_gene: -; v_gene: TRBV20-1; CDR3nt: TGCAGTGCTAGAGTGAATGGGGGCTCCTACGAGCAGTACTTC; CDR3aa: CSARVNGGSYEQYF
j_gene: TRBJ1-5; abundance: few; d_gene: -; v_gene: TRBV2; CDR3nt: TGTGCCAGCAGTGAAGCAAGCCAGCCCCAGCATTTT; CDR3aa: CASSEASQPQHF
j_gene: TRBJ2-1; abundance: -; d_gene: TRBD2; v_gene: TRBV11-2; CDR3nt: TGTGCCAGCAGCTTAATTAGCGGGAGAAGACACTACAATGAGCAGTTCTTC; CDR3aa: CASSLISGRRHYNEQFF
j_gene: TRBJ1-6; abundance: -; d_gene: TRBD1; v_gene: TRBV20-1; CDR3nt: TGCAGTGCTAGTATAGGGACAGGCCTCCCCCTCCACTTT; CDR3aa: CSASIGTGLPLHF
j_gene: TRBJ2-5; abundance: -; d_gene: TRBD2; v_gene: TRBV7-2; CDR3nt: TGTGCCAGCAGCTTACGGACTAGCGGGGGGGCCGGAGAGACCCAGTACTTC; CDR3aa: CASSLRTSGGAGETQYF
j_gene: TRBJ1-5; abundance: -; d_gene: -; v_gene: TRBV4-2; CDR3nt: TGTGCCAGCAGCCAAAGGAGGGCAAGTCAGCCCCAGCATTTT; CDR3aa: CASSQRRASQPQHF
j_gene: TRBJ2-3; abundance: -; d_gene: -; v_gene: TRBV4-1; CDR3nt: TGCGCCAGCAGCCAAGATCCCCCAGGGAGATCGGGCACAGATACGCAGTATTTT; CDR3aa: CASSQDPPGRSGTDTQYF
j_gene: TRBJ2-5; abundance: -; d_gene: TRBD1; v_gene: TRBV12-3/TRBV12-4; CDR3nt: TGTGCCAGCAGCGCCGGACAGGGAGGAGCGGAGACCCAGTACTTC; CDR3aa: CASSAGQGGAETQYF
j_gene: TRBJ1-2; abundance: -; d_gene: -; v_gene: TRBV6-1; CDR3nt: TGTGCCAGCAGTGAACTCCGGGGGGACGGTGGCTACACCTTC; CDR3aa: CASSELRGDGGYTF
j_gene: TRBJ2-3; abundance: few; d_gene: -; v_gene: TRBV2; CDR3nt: TGTGCCAGCAGTGAGTCCTTGAACTTGGATACGCAGTATTTT; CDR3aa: CASSESLNLDTQYF
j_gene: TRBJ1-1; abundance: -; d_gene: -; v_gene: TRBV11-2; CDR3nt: TGTGCCAGCAGCTTAGTTCGGGGGGTTAGGGCTGAAGCTTTCTTT; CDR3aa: CASSLVRGVRAEAFF